This T cell receptor (beta chain) came from a study of blood T cell repertoires in COVID-19 (dated by TCRdb to 2020 to 2022). In the study overall: Collaborator samples came from the United States, Italy and Spain and covered acute and convalescent phases of COVID-19. The sample metadata nearly always contained a de-identified subject ID, COVID-19 status, age in years and sex. The samples were drawn from the first 160 participants of the ongoing ImmuneRACE study and from about 1,200 subjects provided by 6 global collaborators. Where available, HLA class I and class II types were obtained from metadata supplied by the sample provider rather than from assay-based typing. A freely available public database, intended as a resource for researchers studying the immune response to SARS-CoV-2, is where the repertoires were released. The material from the prospective study consisted of cDNA or gDNA derived from T cells, B-cell-depleted T cells, or PBMCs. Subjects who had been exposed to COVID-19, were actively infected with it, or had recovered from it provided the deeply sampled blood TCRbeta repertoires that made up the dataset.

Participants in the prospective study were enrolled through a virtual design, were aged about 18 to 100 years, and lived in roughly 25 United States geographic areas. In the prospective study, cohorts were assigned on the basis of participant-reported clinical history obtained from a screening survey and a study questionnaire. Recovered participants in ImmuneRACE Cohort 3 were defined as having two consecutive negative NP/OP PCR tests, clearance from a healthcare professional, or resolution of symptoms. Mobile phlebotomists in the prospective study collected whole blood, serum and a nasopharyngeal or oropharyngeal swab from every participant. Additional blood draws and questionnaires over an approximately 2-month period could optionally be provided by prospective study participants. Before DNA extraction, blood samples from the prospective study were shipped at room temperature or frozen. Beyond this particular receptor, the publication reports: The amount of clinical and demographic metadata varied by source and participant and was provided uncurated.

Details on this clone: No cognate antigen has been identified for it. Within one base of it there is no much larger clone, and no base qualities were kept.

The immunoSEQ Assay, a bias-controlled multiplex PCR, was used to amplify TCRbeta CDR3 regions from genomic DNA. The original pipeline was this. The number of nucleated cells in each sample was estimated from the amplification of reference gene primers within the assay. To quantify the absolute abundance of each unique TCRbeta CDR3 rearrangement, sequence reads were collapsed and filtered. Productive Simpson clonality was computed per sample as the square root of Simpson's diversity index over productive rearrangements. TCRdb mirrors the immuneACCESS table, restricted to in-frame sequences. Some clones are absent from its copies; in checked studies, under half trace to an unresolved V gene, and the reason for the others is unknown. V, J and clone size reflect that table, while D and trimming were determined from the DNA. The sample contains 250,000 or so clones, 65% to 85% of them found a single time. The ten largest clones take up around 3.7% of the sample.

The TCR originated in a man in his forties or fifties who had recovered from COVID-19. The specimen was PBMCs or T cells enriched from blood (not recorded which).

The CDR3 here reads CATSDAGASQTNYGYTF. DNA sequence: TGTGCCACCAGTGATGCAGGGGCGTCGCAAACTAACTATGGCTACACCTTC. The chain is assembled from TRBV24-1 and TRBJ1-2; D gene: possibly TRBD1, on 6 matching bases. The germline V gene yields KGHDR for CDR1 and SFDVKD for CDR2. The CDR3 sequence holds 17 residues, the cysteine and phenylalanine included. Only CDR3 DNA is held: 51 bases, read in frame from base 1. Deletion took 3 bases off V and 0 bases off J, with a span of 16 bases between the germline ends.